This TCR beta chain was documented in a study of blood T cells in healthy people across ages. This clonotype was seen only a few times. CDR3 length: 15 residues. V dropped 4 bases and J dropped 3; count of bases not matched to a gene: 4. Germline loops: CDR1 SGHTA, CDR2 FQGNSA. PCR was performed a second time for about 7 to 12 cycles using a sample-barcoded 5' primer and a J-beta primer mix. No fewer than 3 million CDR3-containing paired-end reads came from each sample. TCRdb independently ran MiXCR on the 5' RACE reads; one entry per CDR3 protein. The sample holds approximately 400,000 distinct CDR3 sequences, over 45% seen once.

Sequencing was carried out using blood. V gene TRBV7-2 combines with J gene TRBJ2-7; the match to TRBD1 covers 12 bases. This TCR was recovered from a man aged 60 to 75 in good health. The CDR3: CASSSGTGGFYEQYF. CDR3 nucleotide sequence: TGTGCCAGCAGCTCCGGGACAGGGGGCTTCTACGAGCAGTACTTC.